The clone carrying this T cell receptor beta chain was seen ten or more times. It was with a sample-barcoded 5' primer and a J-beta primer mix that a second PCR of roughly 7 to 12 cycles was run. Per-sample output comprised a minimum of 3 million paired-end reads containing CDR3. In TCRdb, the 5' RACE reads were re-called with MiXCR into one record per CDR3 protein. The sample lists about 1.6 million distinct CDR3 sequences; 34% were seen once. The donors, all healthy, were Caucasians living in Russia, aged 6 to 90. Total RNA extraction produced at least 6 micrograms (per sample) for the study. The sample originates from a study of blood T cells in healthy people across ages. Study-level background: Per two T cells, template switching captured roughly one barcoded beta molecule.

Trimming took off 1 base at V and 2 bases at J, with 15 bases between the two ends. CDR1 and CDR2 from the germline V gene are SQVTM and ANQGSEA. This CDR3 spans 16 amino acids. V is TRBV29-1 and J is TRBJ2-1, with TRBD1 as a possible D gene (6 bases). Source material: blood. The receptor was isolated from a young woman in good health. DNA of the CDR3: TGCAGCGTTGAAGTGCTCAGGGGATTTCCCTACAATGAGCAGTTCTTC. Residues: CSVEVLRGFPYNEQFF.